This TCR beta chain was identified during a study of T cells in Graves' hyperthyroidism and ophthalmopathy. Across the whole study: Before any treatment, at initial diagnosis, peripheral blood was collected.

Amplified TCR beta CDR3 regions came from RNA transcripts. With the HTBI primer set, the TCR CDR3 went through a first round of RT-PCR. TCRdb re-called the multiplex PCR reads with MiXCR, one entry per CDR3 protein. The data show roughly 710,000 distinct CDR3 sequences, 30% to 40% seen once. V gave up 5 bases and J gave up 5 bases, with 16 bases separating them. This CDR3 is 14 amino acids long. The germline V gene has CDR1 SGHTA and CDR2 FQGNSA. The sequencing sample was made of blood. The gene calls are TRBV7-2 and TRBJ2-7; tentative D call: TRBD2 (5 bases). The sequence was obtained from a woman in her thirties or forties with Graves' hyperthyroidism. The CDR3 loop is CASSQEGGEDEQYF. CDR3 nucleotides: TGTGCCAGCAGCCAAGAAGGAGGAGAAGACGAGCAGTACTTC.